The 30 T cell receptor beta chains listed next were all sequenced from one sample in a study of blood T cell repertoires in COVID-19. The assay was immunoSEQ multiplex PCR, and TCRdb's table has in-frame clones only and misses some. Of some 96,000 clones listed, over 75% are singletons. Sequences were obtained from peripheral blood. These receptors all come from a man between 60 and 75 years old with acute or convalescent COVID-19.

V and J are TRBV25-1 and TRBJ1-5, with D possibly matching TRBD1 (5 bases). Looked up from germline, CDR1 is MGHDK and CDR2 is SYGVNS. V was shortened by 1 base and J by 2 bases, with 9 bases between the two germline ends. The CDR3 is 15 residues long. CDR3 loop: CASSESGLGNQPQHF. In DNA, the CDR3 is TGTGCCAGCAGTGAATCAGGGCTGGGCAATCAGCCCCAGCATTTT.

This chain joins TRBV27 and TRBJ2-1; D gene unclear. This CDR3 is built from 13 residues. Per the germline V gene, CDR1 is MNHEY and CDR2 is SMNVEV (reference sequence). V lost 6 bases, J lost 3 bases, and 9 bases lay in between. The CDR3 region is CASRHRGYNEQFF. CDR3 bases: TGTGCCAGCAGACACCGCGGCTACAATGAGCAGTTCTTC.

V is TRBV19 and J is TRBJ1-2; D uncertain. CDR3 length: 12 amino acids. Germline V gene sequence: CDR1 LNHDA, CDR2 SQIVND (reference sequence). V was cut by 10 bases and J by 4 bases, with 13 bases left in between. The CDR3 DNA sequence: TGTGCCACTCGAGAAGTCGGCTATGGCTACACCTTC. Translated: CATREVGYGYTF. Filled out from reference TRBV19 and TRBJ1-2, the complete variable domain reads DGGITQSPKYLFRKEGQNVTLSCEQNLNHDAMYWYRQDPGQGLRLIYYSQIVNDFQKGDIAEGYSVSREKKESFPLTVTSAQKNPTAFYLCATREVGYGYTFGSGTRLTVV.

Only one count was recorded for this clone. The J gene is TRBJ1-2, the V gene TRBV5-1; D might be TRBD1 (6 bases). The CDR3 totals 14 residues. Germline assignment: CDR1 SGHRS and CDR2 YFSETQ. V was shortened by 4 bases and J by 5 bases, with 15 bases between the two germline ends. CDR3 sequence reads: CASSADTGKYGYTF. CDR3 in DNA: TGCGCCAGCAGCGCGGACACAGGGAAGTATGGCTACACCTTC.

V and J are TRBV7-8 and TRBJ1-1, with D possibly matching TRBD1 (6 bases). This CDR3 spans 16 amino acids. Germline values: CDR1 SGHVS, CDR2 FQNEAQ. The ends were cut back, 6 bases at V and 6 bases at J, with 23 bases in the middle. CDR3 sequence: CASRPDRQVLGAEAFF. CDR3 sequence (DNA): TGTGCCAGCAGACCCGATAGACAGGTCTTAGGGGCTGAAGCTTTCTTT.

The chain carries TRBV7-2 and TRBJ2-5; 7 nucleotides align to TRBD1. The J segment lost 5 bases and the V segment lost 6 bases, leaving 9 bases of the junction unmatched. Per the germline V gene, CDR1 is SGHTA and CDR2 is FQGNSA. This CDR3 is 14 amino acids long. In DNA form, the CDR3 reads TGTGCCAGCAGGGGACCCAGGGGGTGGGAGACCCAGTACTTC. This translates into CASRGPRGWETQYF.

The chain carries TRBV6-5 and TRBJ1-6, with 7 nucleotides matching TRBD1. CDR3 size: 15 residues. Germline V lookup: CDR1 MNHEY, CDR2 SVGAGI. After removal of 6 bases from V and 8 bases from J, the junction contained 10 bases not matched to a gene. The CDR3 DNA is TGTGCCAGCAGCGTTACAGGGGATTGGGATTCACCCCTCCACTTT. Its protein is CASSVTGDWDSPLHF.

The chain joins TRBV3-1 (or the pseudogene TRBV3-2) to TRBJ2-5; the D gene is possibly TRBD2 (6 bases). Germline CDR1 and CDR2: LGHDT and YNNKEL (reference sequence). V shed 2 bases and J shed 4 bases, with 14 bases lying between them. The CDR3 is 15 residues long. The CDR3 sequence: CASSQLRGSGETQYF. CDR3 DNA: TGTGCCAGCAGCCAATTGCGGGGCTCGGGAGAGACCCAGTACTTC.

The rearrangement links TRBV27 to TRBJ1-5; 9 bases align to TRBD1. With V trimmed by 4 bases and J by 6 bases, 4 bases remained unmatched. Germline loops: CDR1 MNHEY, CDR2 SMNVEV (reference sequence). There are 14 residues in the CDR3. The CDR3 sequence is CASSWTGEGQPQHF. For the CDR3, the DNA is TGTGCCAGCAGTTGGACAGGGGAAGGTCAGCCCCAGCATTTT.

The V gene is TRBV27, the J gene TRBJ1-2, with D possibly matching TRBD1 (5 bases). CDR1 and CDR2 from the germline V gene are MNHEY and SMNVEV (reference sequence). The CDR3 has 15 residues. V was shortened by 2 bases and J by 6 bases, with 16 bases between the two germline ends. The CDR3 DNA reads as TGTGCCAGCAGTTTACGCGCAGGGTATATACATGGCTACACCTTC. Amino acids: CASSLRAGYIHGYTF.

CDR3 coding DNA: TGTGCCAGCAGCACACGGACAGGGCTAGGGAACACTGAAGCTTTCTTT. This encodes CASSTRTGLGNTEAFF. The V call is TRBV9, the J call TRBJ1-1; 8 bases fit TRBD1. Germline assignment: CDR1 SGDLS and CDR2 YYNGEE. There are 16 residues in the CDR3. The J segment lost 1 base and the V segment lost 4 bases, leaving 9 bases of the junction unmatched.

This clone appeared a single time. The CDR3 DNA is TGCGCCAGCAGCCATCAAGGACAGGGTTTGACCACTGAAGCTTTCTTT. Protein: CASSHQGQGLTTEAFF. The V and J genes are TRBV23-1 and TRBJ1-1; 8 bases align to TRBD1. TRBV23-1 is annotated as an ORF whose role is uncertain. This CDR3 is 16 amino acids long. The V and J ends lost 6 bases and 4 bases, in that order; junction bases with no gene match: 13.

Only one count was recorded for this clone. The rearrangement uses TRBV10-3 and TRBJ2-3; tentatively, D is TRBD2 (5 bases). From germline, CDR1 is ENHRY and CDR2 SYGVKD. CDR3 length equals 14 residues. Deletions cut 6 bases from V and 4 bases from J, with 14 bases between. The CDR3 loop reads CAIRTISSPDTQYF. In nucleotides, the CDR3 is TGTGCCATCAGGACTATTAGCTCGCCAGATACGCAGTATTTT.

The V gene is TRBV2, the J gene TRBJ1-5; 7 bases are shared with TRBD1. After removal of 7 bases from V and 5 bases from J, the junction contained 8 bases not matched to a gene. Looked up from germline, CDR1 is SNHLY and CDR2 is FYNNEI. The CDR3 is 14 residues long. The CDR3 spells CASTRGQIDQPQHF. DNA of the CDR3: TGTGCCAGCACCCGGGGACAGATTGATCAGCCCCAGCATTTT.

Only one count was recorded for this clone. V usage is TRBV3-1 (or the pseudogene TRBV3-2) and J usage is TRBJ1-1, with a tentative D call TRBD1 (5 bases). The CDR3 is 15 residues long. CDR1 is LGHDT, CDR2 YNNKEL, per germline (reference sequence). With 0 bases removed from V and 4 bases from J, the gap between germline ends came to 12 bases. The CDR3 nucleotides read TGTGCCAGCAGCCAAGATCTGACAGTTCGCACTGAAGCTTTCTTT. This sequence encodes CASSQDLTVRTEAFF.

The CDR3 DNA reads TGTGCCACCCGACAGGGAGGCGGCTATGGCTACACCTTC. It yields the protein CATRQGGGYGYTF. The genes are TRBV19 and TRBJ1-2; 7 positions match TRBD1. CDR1 is LNHDA, CDR2 SQIVND, per germline (reference sequence). After removal of 10 bases from V and 4 bases from J, the junction contained 9 bases not matched to a gene. This CDR3 is built from 13 residues.

Comments on this clone: Other DNA sequences in this sample translate to the same CDR3. The chain couples TRBV18 to TRBJ1-1; D possibly corresponds to TRBD1 (5 bases). The CDR3 sequence is 14 residues long. The V end lost 2 bases, the J end lost 4 bases, and 11 bases lay between the germline ends. Per germline, CDR1 KGHSH and CDR2 LQKENI. The DNA of the CDR3 is TGTGCCAGCTCACCAGCAAGGGGAGGCACTGAAGCTTTCTTT. Protein: CASSPARGGTEAFF.

The CDR3 protein is CAWTLSDTQYF. In nucleotides, the CDR3 is TGTGCCTGGACCCTTTCAGATACGCAGTATTTT. The V call is TRBV30, the J call TRBJ2-3; D ambiguous. Germline V gene lookup returns CDR1 GTSNPN and CDR2 SVGIG (reference sequence). V lost 4 bases and J 4 bases, leaving 6 bases between the germline ends. The CDR3 has 11 residues.

This chain links TRBV5-1 with TRBJ2-4; weak D call: TRBD1 (5 bases). Germline CDR1 SGHRS, CDR2 YFSETQ. The V and J ends lost 2 bases and 5 bases respectively, with 14 bases between them. The CDR3 is made up of 15 amino acids. CDR3 amino acids: CASSFSGPRENIQYF. The CDR3 DNA reads as TGCGCCAGCAGCTTTTCAGGGCCAAGAGAAAACATTCAGTACTTC.

This clone is a singleton in its sample. V is TRBV6-5 and J is TRBJ1-6; weak D call: TRBD1 (6 bases). This CDR3 region has 14 residues. Germline CDR1 MNHEY, CDR2 SVGAGI. V lost 2 bases and J lost 5, with 7 bases in between. The CDR3 region is CASSYRGNNSPLHF. CDR3 sequence (DNA): TGTGCCAGCAGTTACAGGGGGAATAATTCACCCCTCCACTTT.

The rearrangement joins TRBV18 to TRBJ2-1; no clear D gene. CDR1 and CDR2 (germline): KGHSH, LQKENI. The CDR3 covers 11 residues. V was trimmed by 0 bases and J by 13 bases, leaving 7 bases between them. The CDR3 spells CASSPPGLQFF. The CDR3 nucleotides are TGTGCCAGCTCACCACCGGGCCTCCAGTTCTTC.

This sequence joins TRBV19 and TRBJ2-2, with unresolved D. The CDR3 is 13 amino acids. V was shortened by 3 bases and J by 5 bases, with 7 bases between the two germline ends. CDR1 is LNHDA, CDR2 SQIVND, per germline (reference sequence). The CDR3 protein is CASSISRTGELFF. CDR3 coding DNA: TGTGCCAGTAGTATCTCGCGGACCGGGGAGCTGTTTTTT.

The chain couples TRBV19 to TRBJ1-1; weak D call: TRBD1 (5 bases). CDR1 is LNHDA, CDR2 SQIVND, per germline (reference sequence). The CDR3 is 14 residues long. Trimming left V 6 bases short and J 4 bases short, with 15 bases between. The CDR3 nucleotides are TGTGCCAGTAGATCCAGGCAAAGGGGCACTGAAGCTTTCTTT. Translating it yields CASRSRQRGTEAFF.

The count of this clone is one. CDR3 sequence: CASGPFYSGNTIYF. Here the CDR3 DNA reads TGTGCCAGCGGGCCCTTTTACTCTGGAAACACCATATATTTT. The chain employs TRBV2 and TRBJ1-3; no clear D. This CDR3 is built from 14 residues. The ends were cut back, 8 bases at V and 0 bases at J, with 11 bases in the middle. From germline, CDR1 is SNHLY and CDR2 FYNNEI.

The chain is built from TRBV5-1 and TRBJ1-1; D is unclear. The V gene lost 2 bases and the J gene lost 5 bases, with 22 bases spanning the gap. Germline-derived CDR1 and CDR2 are SGHRS and YFSETQ. There are 17 residues in the CDR3. The CDR3 sequence: CASSFTPLRAGGTEAFF. The CDR3 region has the DNA TGCGCCAGCAGCTTTACCCCCTTGCGGGCAGGAGGAACTGAAGCTTTCTTT.

As for this clone: An end of the junction does not agree with germline; a read error may underlie this. J is TRBJ2-2 and V is TRBV2; D not resolved. The germline V gene encodes CDR1 SNHLY and CDR2 FYNNEI. The CDR3 spans 16 residues. This CDR3 is CASSEDRASLTGELFF. In DNA, the CDR3 is TGTGCCAGCAGCGAAGATCGAGCTTCCCTCACCGGGGAGCTGTTTTTT.

The rearrangement joins TRBV5-6 to TRBJ1-2; D is possibly TRBD1 (6 bases). V was cut by 4 bases and J by 7 bases, with 20 bases left in between. The germline V gene has CDR1 SGHDT and CDR2 YYEEEE. The CDR3 is made up of 15 amino acids. CDR3: CASSASTGFLFGYTF. DNA of the CDR3: TGTGCCAGCAGCGCCAGTACAGGGTTCCTCTTTGGCTACACCTTC.

The J gene is TRBJ1-1, the V gene TRBV5-1, with a tentative D call TRBD1 (5 bases). Germline CDR1 reads SGHRS; CDR2 reads YFSETQ. V lost 7 bases, J lost 5 bases, and 18 bases lay in between. This CDR3 has 14 residues. The CDR3 here is CASYSNSQGTEAFF. CDR3 sequence (DNA): TGCGCCAGCTACAGTAACAGCCAGGGAACTGAAGCTTTCTTT.

This chain links TRBV6-5 with TRBJ2-3; 9 bases align to TRBD1. The CDR3 is 15 residues long. Trimming took 7 bases from V and 0 from J; bases not matched to a gene: 5. Germline V gene sequence: CDR1 MNHEY, CDR2 SVGAGI. CDR3 DNA sequence: TGTGCCAGCAAGATACAGGGGGCTAGCACAGATACGCAGTATTTT. This encodes CASKIQGASTDTQYF.

The V gene is TRBV11-2, the J gene TRBJ1-1, with 9 bases matching TRBD1. Germline loops: CDR1 SGHAT, CDR2 FQNNGV. CDR3 length: 15 amino acids. The junction had 9 bases not matched to a gene; V was cut back by 0 bases and J by 10 bases. The CDR3 spells CASSLDGDRVRGAFF. Here the CDR3 DNA reads TGTGCCAGCAGCTTAGATGGGGACAGGGTCAGGGGAGCTTTCTTT.